Shown below are 3 T cell receptor beta chains from a single sample sequenced in a study of technical replicates of blood from a few donors. Data came from immunoSEQ multiplex PCR; TCRdb stores just in-frame clones and leaves some out. Of more than 65,000 clones detected, 96% appear once; the ten largest clones hold 0.37%. Sequences were obtained from T cells isolated from PBMCs. These receptors were obtained from a human donor in good health.

The chain joins TRBV6-5 to TRBJ1-3; D unresolved. Germline CDR1 reads MNHEY; CDR2 reads SVGAGI. V lost 6 bases and J lost 2, with 5 bases in between. This CDR3 region has 12 residues. In nucleotides, the CDR3 is TGTGCCAGCAGGTCTCCTGGAAACACCATATATTTT. It yields the protein CASRSPGNTIYF.

The genes are TRBV5-6 and TRBJ2-2, with a tentative D call TRBD1 (6 bases). The germline V and J ends were trimmed by 4 bases and 1 base, with 8 bases remaining between them. Germline lookup yields CDR1 SGHDT and CDR2 YYEEEE. The CDR3 covers 14 residues. The CDR3 sequence: CASSLGQNTGELFF. The CDR3, as DNA: TGTGCCAGCAGCCTGGGACAGAACACCGGGGAGCTGTTTTTT.

This clone has only one observation. CDR3 amino acids: CASTLLTAEAFF. The CDR3 DNA follows: TGTGCCAGCACTTTACTAACGGCGGAAGCTTTCTTT. The chain carries TRBV6-4 and TRBJ1-1; D ambiguous. CDR1 is MRHNA, CDR2 SNTAGT, per germline. V was trimmed by 7 bases and J by 8 bases, leaving 14 bases between them. This CDR3 region has 12 residues.